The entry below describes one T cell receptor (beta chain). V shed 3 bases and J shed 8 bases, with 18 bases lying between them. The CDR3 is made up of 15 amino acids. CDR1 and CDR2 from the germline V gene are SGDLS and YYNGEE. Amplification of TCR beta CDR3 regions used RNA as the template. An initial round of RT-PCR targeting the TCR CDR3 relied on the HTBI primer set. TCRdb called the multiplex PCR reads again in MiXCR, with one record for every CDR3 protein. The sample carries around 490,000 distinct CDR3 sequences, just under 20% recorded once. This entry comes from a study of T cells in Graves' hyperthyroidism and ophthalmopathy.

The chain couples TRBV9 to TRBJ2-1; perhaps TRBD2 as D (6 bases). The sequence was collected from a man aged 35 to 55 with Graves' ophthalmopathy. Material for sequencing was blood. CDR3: CASSARRSASDEQFF. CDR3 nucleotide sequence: TGTGCCAGCAGCGCCCGCAGGTCCGCTAGCGATGAGCAGTTCTTC.